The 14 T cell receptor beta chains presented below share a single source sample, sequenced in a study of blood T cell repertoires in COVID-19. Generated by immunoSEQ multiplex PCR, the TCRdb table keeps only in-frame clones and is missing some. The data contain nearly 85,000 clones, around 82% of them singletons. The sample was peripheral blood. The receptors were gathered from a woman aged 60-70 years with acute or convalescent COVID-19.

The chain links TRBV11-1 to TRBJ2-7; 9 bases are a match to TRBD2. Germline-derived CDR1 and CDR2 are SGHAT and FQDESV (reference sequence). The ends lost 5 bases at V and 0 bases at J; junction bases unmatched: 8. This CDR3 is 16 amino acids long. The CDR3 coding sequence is TGTGCCAGCAGCCCGAAAGGAGCGGGGGGCTCCTACGAGCAGTACTTC. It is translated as CASSPKGAGGSYEQYF. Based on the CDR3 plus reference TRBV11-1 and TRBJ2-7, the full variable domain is EAEVAQSPRYKITEKSQAVAFWCDPISGHATLYWYRQILGQGPELLVQFQDESVVDDSQLPKDRFSAERLKGVDSTLKIQPAELGDSAMYLCASSPKGAGGSYEQYFGPGTRLTVT.

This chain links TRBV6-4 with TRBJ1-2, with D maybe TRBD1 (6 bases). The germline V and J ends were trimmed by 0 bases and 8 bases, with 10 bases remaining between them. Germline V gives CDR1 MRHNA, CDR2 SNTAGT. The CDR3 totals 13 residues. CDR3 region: CASSDSRGGGYTF. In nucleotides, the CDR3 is TGTGCCAGCAGTGACTCGAGGGGGGGCGGCTACACCTTC.

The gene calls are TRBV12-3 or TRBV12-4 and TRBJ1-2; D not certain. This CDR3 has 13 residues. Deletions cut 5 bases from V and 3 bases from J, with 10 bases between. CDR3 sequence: CASSLPGYYGYTF. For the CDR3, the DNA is TGTGCCAGCAGTCTTCCGGGGTACTATGGCTACACCTTC.

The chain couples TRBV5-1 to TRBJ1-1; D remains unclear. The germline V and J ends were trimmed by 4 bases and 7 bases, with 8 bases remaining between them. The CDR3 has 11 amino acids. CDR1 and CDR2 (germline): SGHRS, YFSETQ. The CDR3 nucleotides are TGCGCCAGCAGCCCCGGTATTGAAGCTTTCTTT. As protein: CASSPGIEAFF.

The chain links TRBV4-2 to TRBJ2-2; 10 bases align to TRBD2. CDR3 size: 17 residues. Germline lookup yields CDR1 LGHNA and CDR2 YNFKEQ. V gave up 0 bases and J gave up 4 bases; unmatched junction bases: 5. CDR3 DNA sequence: TGTGCCAGCAGCCAAGAGTCTAGCGGGAGATTCACCGGGGAGCTGTTTTTT. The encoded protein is CASSQESSGRFTGELFF.

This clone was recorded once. CDR3 sequence (DNA): TGCGCCACCCGGGACAGGGGTGGAGAGACCCAGTACTTC. Its protein product is CATRDRGGETQYF. V usage is TRBV5-1 and J usage is TRBJ2-5; 10 nucleotides align to TRBD1. J was trimmed by 4 bases and V by 9 bases; bases with no gene match: 6. Germline V gene lookup returns CDR1 SGHRS and CDR2 YFSETQ. The CDR3 spans 13 residues.

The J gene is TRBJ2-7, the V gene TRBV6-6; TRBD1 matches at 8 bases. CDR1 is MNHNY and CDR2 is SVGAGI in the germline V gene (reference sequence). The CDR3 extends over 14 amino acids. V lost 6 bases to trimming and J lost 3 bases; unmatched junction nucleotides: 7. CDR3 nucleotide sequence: TGTGCCAGCAGCTACGGACAGGGACTCTACGAGCAGTACTTC. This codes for CASSYGQGLYEQYF.

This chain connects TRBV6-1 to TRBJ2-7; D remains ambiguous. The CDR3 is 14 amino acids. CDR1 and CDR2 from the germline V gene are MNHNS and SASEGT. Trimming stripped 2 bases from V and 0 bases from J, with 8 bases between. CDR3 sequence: CASSERSSSYEQYF. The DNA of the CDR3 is TGTGCCAGCAGTGAAAGGTCTAGCTCCTACGAGCAGTACTTC.

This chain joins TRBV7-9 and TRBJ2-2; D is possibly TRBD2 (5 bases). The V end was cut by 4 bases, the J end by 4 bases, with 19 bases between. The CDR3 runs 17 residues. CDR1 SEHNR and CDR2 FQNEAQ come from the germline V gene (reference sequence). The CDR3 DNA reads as TGTGCCAGCAGCTACCCCGCGGCGGCGGGCCCCACCGGGGAGCTGTTTTTT. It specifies CASSYPAAAGPTGELFF.

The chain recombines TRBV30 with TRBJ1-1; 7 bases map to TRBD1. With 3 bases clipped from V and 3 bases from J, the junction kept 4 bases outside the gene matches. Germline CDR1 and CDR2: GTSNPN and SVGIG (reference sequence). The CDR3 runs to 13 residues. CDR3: CAWRTTGDTEAFF. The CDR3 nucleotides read TGTGCCTGGAGGACCACAGGGGACACTGAAGCTTTCTTT.

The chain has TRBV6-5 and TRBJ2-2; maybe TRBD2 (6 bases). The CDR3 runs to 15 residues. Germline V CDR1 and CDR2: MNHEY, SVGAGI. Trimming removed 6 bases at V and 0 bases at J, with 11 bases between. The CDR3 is CASSPPGANTGELFF. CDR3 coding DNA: TGTGCCAGCAGCCCCCCGGGGGCGAACACCGGGGAGCTGTTTTTT.

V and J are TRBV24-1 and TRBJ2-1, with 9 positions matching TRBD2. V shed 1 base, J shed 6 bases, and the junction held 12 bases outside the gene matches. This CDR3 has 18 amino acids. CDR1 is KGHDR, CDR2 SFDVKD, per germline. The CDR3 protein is CATSDFGLAGLVVNEQFF. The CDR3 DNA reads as TGTGCCACCAGTGATTTTGGGCTAGCGGGACTAGTCGTCAATGAGCAGTTCTTC.

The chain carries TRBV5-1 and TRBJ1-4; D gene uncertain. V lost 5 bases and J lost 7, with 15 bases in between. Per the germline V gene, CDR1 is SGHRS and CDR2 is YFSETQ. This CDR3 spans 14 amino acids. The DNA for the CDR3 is TGCGCCAGCAGTCCGGTGGCCGGAGGTGAAAAACTGTTTTTT. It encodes CASSPVAGGEKLFF.

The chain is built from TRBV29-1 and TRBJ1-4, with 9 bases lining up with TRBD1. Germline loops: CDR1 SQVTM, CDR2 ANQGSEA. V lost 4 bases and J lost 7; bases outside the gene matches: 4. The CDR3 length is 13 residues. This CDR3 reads CSVATGGGEKLFF. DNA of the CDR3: TGCAGCGTTGCGACAGGGGGGGGTGAAAAACTGTTTTTT.